This is a list of T cell receptor beta chains from one sample in a study of CD8+ T cells in alopecia areata. The data were produced by immunoSEQ multiplex PCR, yet TCRdb's version contains in-frame clones alone and is incomplete. The table lists 150,000 to 200,000 clones, over 50% of them singletons. Here the sequenced sample was CD4+ T cells sorted from blood, taken at week 0. The origin of the receptors is a human donor with alopecia areata. The CDR3 runs from the conserved cysteine through the conserved F or W. A D gene is named only where the DNA matches it firmly. Only some rows state a clone size, as once, few, many or a class for expanded clones.

>TRBV11-2|TRBD1|TRBJ2-1|.
TGTGCCAGCAGCCCCTTCGGACAGGGTCCTAGCAATGAGCAGTTCTTC
CASSPFGQGPSNEQFF
>TRBV14|.|TRBJ1-2|many
TGTGCCAGCAGCCAAAGGACGTACGGCTACACCTTC
CASSQRTYGYTF
>TRBV29-1|TRBD1|TRBJ2-3|.
TGCAGCGTGGCGGGACAGGGGACTAGCACAGATACGCAGTATTTT
CSVAGQGTSTDTQYF
>TRBV29-1|.|TRBJ1-2|.
TGCAGCGTTGTACAACCGCAGGGAGACTATGGCTACACCTTC
CSVVQPQGDYGYTF
>TRBV2|.|TRBJ2-5|.
TGTGCCAGCAGTGAAGCGCTCCGGGGGGCACGGGAGACCCAGTACTTC
CASSEALRGARETQYF
>TRBV6-5|TRBD2|TRBJ2-7|.
TGTGCCAGCAGTTACTACGGGACTAGCGTGGGCGAGCAGTACTTC
CASSYYGTSVGEQYF
>TRBV30|TRBD2|TRBJ2-3|.
TGTGCCCGGACGGGGGGGAACACAGATACGCAGTATTTT
CARTGGNTDTQYF
>TRBV9|TRBD1|TRBJ1-4|.
TGTGCCAGCAGCGTAGGTCCCCCGGGACAGGGAAATGAAAAACTGTTTTTT
CASSVGPPGQGNEKLFF
>TRBV7-9|TRBD1|TRBJ1-4|.
TGTGCCAGCAGCGTTGACAGGGGGGCATCGTCTAATGAAAAACTGTTTTTT
CASSVDRGASSNEKLFF
>TRBV4-1|.|TRBJ1-6|.
TGCGCCAGCAGCCGAACCTCGGGGGGGGAGAATTCACCCCTCCACTTT
CASSRTSGGENSPLHF
>TRBV5-1|TRBD2|TRBJ2-5|few
TGCGCCAGCAGCTTGGCCCGGAGCGGGGGGCAAAAAGAGACCCAGTACTTC
CASSLARSGGQKETQYF
>TRBV29-1|.|TRBJ2-7|many
TGCAGCGTTGGGGTCAGCGGATCCTACGAGCAGTACTTC
CSVGVSGSYEQYF
>TRBV6-5|.|TRBJ1-3|once
TGTGCCAGCAGTTACTCGGCCCAAGGGGACACCATATATTTT
CASSYSAQGDTIYF
>TRBV30|.|TRBJ2-6|few
TGTGCCTGGAGTGTATCCGGGCGGGGGCGGCTCTCTGGGGCCAACGTCCTGACTTTC
CAWSVSGRGRLSGANVLTF
>TRBV29-1|.|TRBJ2-6|few
TGCAGCGTTGACGTGGGCAGGGTGAGATCTGGGGCCAACGTCCTGACTTTC
CSVDVGRVRSGANVLTF
>TRBV2|.|TRBJ2-6|.
TGTGCCAGCAGTGCCCAGTCAGGGGCCAACGTCCTGACTTTC
CASSAQSGANVLTF
>TRBV11-2|.|TRBJ2-3|.
TGTGCCAGCAGCTTAGGTGGAGGGGAGTATTTT
CASSLGGGEYF
>TRBV29-1|TRBD1|TRBJ2-6|.
TGCAGCGTTGCAGGCCGGAGTGGGACAGGGGGCGCTGGGGCCAACGTCCTGACTTTC
CSVAGRSGTGGAGANVLTF
>TRBV23-1|TRBD1|TRBJ2-5|.
TGCGCCAGCAGTCAACGCACAGGGGCCGAGGGGACCCAGTACTTC
CASSQRTGAEGTQYF
>TRBV7-9|TRBD1|TRBJ1-2|few
TGTGCCAGCAGCCCTGGGACAGACTATGGCTACACCTTC
CASSPGTDYGYTF
>TRBV18|TRBD1|TRBJ1-6|few
TGTGCCAGCTCACCGACAGGGGGCAATTCACCCCTCCACTTT
CASSPTGGNSPLHF
>TRBV7-9|.|TRBJ2-3|few
TGTGCCAGCAGCTTAAAAAGCCCAGATACGCAGTATTTT
CASSLKSPDTQYF
>TRBV23-1|TRBD1|TRBJ2-7|.
TGCGCCAGCATAGCTTACAGGGGGACCTACGAGCAGTACTTC
CASIAYRGTYEQYF
>TRBV30|TRBD2|TRBJ2-1|.
TGTGCCGGCAAGACTAGCGGGGGGGCGAGGTACAATGAGCAGTTCTTC
CAGKTSGGARYNEQFF
>TRBV18|.|TRBJ2-7|.
TGTGCCAGCTCACCCAACTCCCTTTACGAGCAGTACTTC
CASSPNSLYEQYF
>TRBV5-1|.|TRBJ1-2|few
TGCGCCAGCAGCTTGGACAGGGCGTCTGGCTACACCTTC
CASSLDRASGYTF
>TRBV29-1|TRBD1|TRBJ2-7|.
TGCAGCGGCGGGACAGGGCCGATCCACGAGCAGTACTTC
CSGGTGPIHEQYF
>TRBV29-1|.|TRBJ2-3|.
TGCAGCGTCAGCCGGGACAACACAGATACGCAGTATTTT
CSVSRDNTDTQYF
>TRBV5-1|.|TRBJ2-1|.
TGCGCCAGCAGCTTGGGTTGGGGCGAGATTAACAATGAGCAGTTCTTC
CASSLGWGEINNEQFF
>TRBV5-1|.|TRBJ2-7|.
TGCGCCAGCAGCTTGCGGGGTACCTACGAGCAGTACTTC
CASSLRGTYEQYF
>TRBV6-1|.|TRBJ2-7|.
TGTGCCAGCACCGCAACAGGTTCCTACGAGCAGTACTTC
CASTATGSYEQYF
>TRBV30|.|TRBJ1-2|few
TGTGCCTGGAGTGGGACTAACTATGGCTACACCTTC
CAWSGTNYGYTF
>TRBV27|.|TRBJ1-6|.
TGTGCCAGCAGGGGCAAGGGCCTCTCCTATAATTCACCCCTCCACTTT
CASRGKGLSYNSPLHF
>TRBV29-1|.|TRBJ1-2|few
TGCAGCGCCGAGCGGGGGCGCGGCTACACCTTC
CSAERGRGYTF
>TRBV5-1|.|TRBJ2-5|.
TGCGCCAGCAGCTTGGACGTGGGGGTGGAGACCCAGTACTTC
CASSLDVGVETQYF
>TRBV7-2|.|TRBJ1-1|.
TGTGCCAGCAGCTTAGATGGGGGCTCAAACACTGAAGCTTTCTTT
CASSLDGGSNTEAFF
>TRBV29-1|.|TRBJ2-5|.
TGCAGCGTTCGATACAAGATCCTAGGGGAGACCCAGTACTTC
CSVRYKILGETQYF
>TRBV27|.|TRBJ2-1|.
TGTGCCAGCAGTTTTTTGGTAACTCTAAGGGGTGAGCAGTTCTTC
CASSFLVTLRGEQFF
>TRBV29-1|.|TRBJ1-1|.
TGCAGCGTTGTAAGAGCATGGACCACTGAAGCTTTCTTT
CSVVRAWTTEAFF
>TRBV10-3|TRBD2|TRBJ2-1|once
TGTGCCATCAGTTCGGGGGGGAGCAACAATGAGCAGTTCTTC
CAISSGGSNNEQFF
>TRBV6-5|TRBD2|TRBJ2-5|few
TGTGCCAGCAGTTACTCGACTGGGGAGGGGACCCAGTACTTC
CASSYSTGEGTQYF
>TRBV19|.|TRBJ2-1|.
TGTGCCAGTAGTATGCTACACTCCTACAATGAGCAGTTCTTC
CASSMLHSYNEQFF
>TRBV6-5|.|TRBJ1-2|.
TGTGCCAGCAGTTACTCGGCAGGGACGGCTAACTATGGCTACACCTTC
CASSYSAGTANYGYTF
>TRBV30|TRBD2|TRBJ2-3|.
TGCGCCTGGAGCGTGCTAGCGGGGAGTGAAGATACGCAGTATTTT
CAWSVLAGSEDTQYF
>TRBV2|.|TRBJ1-5|.
TGTGCCAGCAGTGAAGCAAGGTGGAGGGGCGATGGCAATCAGCCCCAGCATTTT
CASSEARWRGDGNQPQHF
>TRBV14|TRBD1|TRBJ1-5|.
TGTGCCAGCAGCCACACAGGGGAGAGTCAGCCCCAGCATTTT
CASSHTGESQPQHF
>TRBV7-3|.|TRBJ2-7|.
TGTGCCAGGAAAAGGCCCACCGCGGGATCCTACGAGCAGTACTTC
CARKRPTAGSYEQYF
>TRBV30|TRBD1|TRBJ2-7|.
TGTGCCTGGAGTGTACGTGGACAGGGATTCTACGAGCAGTACTTC
CAWSVRGQGFYEQYF
>TRBV15|.|TRBJ1-5|.
TGTGCCACCAGCCTAGACAATCAGCCCCAGCATTTT
CATSLDNQPQHF
>TRBV7-9|.|TRBJ2-3|.
TGTGCCAGCAGCCCGAGCGGAGATACGCAGTATTTT
CASSPSGDTQYF
>TRBV9|TRBD2|TRBJ2-3|.
TGTGCCAGCAGCGTAGTAGCGGGGGGGCGGTCAGATACGCAGTATTTT
CASSVVAGGRSDTQYF
>TRBV5-6|.|TRBJ2-2|.
TGTGCCAGCAGCCGCACCGGGGAGCTGTTTTTT
CASSRTGELFF
>TRBV5-1|.|TRBJ2-5|.
TGCGCCAGCAGACTAGGCGACAGACCAAGAGAAACCCAGTACTTC
CASRLGDRPRETQYF
>TRBV6-5|TRBD1|TRBJ2-2|.
TGTGCCACCCGGGGACAGGCGAACACCGGGGAGCTGTTTTTT
CATRGQANTGELFF
>TRBV29-1|.|TRBJ2-3|.
TGCAGCGTTGCCGACAGCCCCACGAATACGCAGTATTTT
CSVADSPTNTQYF